This T cell receptor (beta chain) is drawn from a study of response to subunit inactivated influenza vaccine. Study results and limitations: Each seasonal influenza vaccination, the authors suggested, recruits few new T cells.

TCRdb independently ran MiXCR on the RT-PCR reads; one entry per CDR3 protein. This sample has 560,000 or so distinct CDR3 sequences, with 7.6% found just once. Remarks on this clonotype: Antigen: not known.

There are 14 residues in the CDR3. Germline V gene lookup returns CDR1 SGHDT and CDR2 YYEEEE. V dropped 0 bases and J dropped 2 bases, with 9 bases sitting between them. V gene TRBV5-6 combines with J gene TRBJ2-7, with D unclear. The receptor comes from a man aged 45 to 70 who received an inactivated influenza vaccine. Specimen: PBMCs from blood, collected less than 30 months after vaccination. The CDR3 sequence: CASSLVGRPYEQYF. The CDR3, as DNA: TGTGCCAGCAGCTTGGTGGGCAGACCCTACGAGCAGTACTTC.